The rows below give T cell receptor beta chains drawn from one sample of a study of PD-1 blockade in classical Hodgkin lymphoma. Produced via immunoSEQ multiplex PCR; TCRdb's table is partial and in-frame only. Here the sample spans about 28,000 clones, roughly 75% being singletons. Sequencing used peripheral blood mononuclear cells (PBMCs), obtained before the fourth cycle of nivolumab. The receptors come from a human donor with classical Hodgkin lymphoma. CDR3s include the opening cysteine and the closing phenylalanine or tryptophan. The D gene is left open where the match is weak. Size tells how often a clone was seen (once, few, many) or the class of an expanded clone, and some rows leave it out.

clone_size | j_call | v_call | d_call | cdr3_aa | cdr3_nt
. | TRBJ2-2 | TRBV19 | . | CASSMRGGSVNTGELFF | TGTGCCAGTAGTATGAGGGGAGGTAGCGTGAACACCGGGGAGCTGTTTTTT
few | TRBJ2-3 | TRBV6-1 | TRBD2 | CASTLAEATDTQYF | TGTGCCAGCACTCTAGCGGAGGCCACAGATACGCAGTATTTT
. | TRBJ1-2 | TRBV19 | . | CASSGGQYYGYTF | TGTGCCAGTAGTGGTGGACAGTACTATGGCTACACCTTC
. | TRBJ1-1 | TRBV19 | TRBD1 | CASRIRGSNTEAFF | TGTGCCAGTAGGATCAGGGGGTCTAACACTGAAGCTTTCTTT
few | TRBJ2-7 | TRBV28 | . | CASSGTVGEQYF | TGTGCCAGCAGTGGGACCGTTGGGGAGCAGTACTTC
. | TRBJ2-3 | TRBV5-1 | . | CASSLASGSSTDTQYF | TGCGCCAGCAGCTTGGCTAGTGGGAGCAGCACAGATACGCAGTATTTT
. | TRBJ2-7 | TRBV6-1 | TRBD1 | CASSIPGQNHYEQYF | TGTGCCAGCAGTATCCCGGGACAGAACCACTACGAGCAGTACTTC
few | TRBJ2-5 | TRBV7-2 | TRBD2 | CASSTSSGRAGETQYF | TGTGCCAGCAGCACCTCTAGCGGGAGGGCCGGGGAGACCCAGTACTTC
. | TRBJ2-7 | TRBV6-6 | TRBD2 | CASSYIAGEQYF | TGTGCCAGCAGTTACATAGCGGGCGAGCAGTACTTC
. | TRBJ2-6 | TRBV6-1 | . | CASGSSGANVLTF | TGTGCCAGCGGATCCTCTGGGGCCAACGTCCTGACTTTC
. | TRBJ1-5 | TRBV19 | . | CASSMRTGESGGNQPQHF | TGTGCCAGTAGTATGAGGACGGGAGAGTCCGGGGGCAATCAGCCCCAGCATTTT
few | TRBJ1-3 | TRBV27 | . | CASSLGPSGNTIYF | TGTGCCAGCTCTCTGGGGCCCTCGGGAAACACCATATATTTT
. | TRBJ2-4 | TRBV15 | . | CATSPRRDSSIDGNIQYF | TGTGCCACCAGCCCCCGTCGTGATTCCTCGATCGATGGAAACATTCAGTACTTC
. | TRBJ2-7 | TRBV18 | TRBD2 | CASSPGTSGSYEQYF | TGTGCCAGCTCACCAGGGACTAGCGGTTCCTACGAGCAGTACTTC
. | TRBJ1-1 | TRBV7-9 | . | CASSLQPFSEAFF | TGTGCCAGCAGCTTGCAACCGTTTAGTGAAGCTTTCTTT
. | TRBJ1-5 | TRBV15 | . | CATSRWAGGLSNQPQHF | TGTGCCACCAGCAGGTGGGCAGGTGGTTTGAGTAATCAGCCCCAGCATTTT
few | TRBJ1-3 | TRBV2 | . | CASRGVRGNSGNTIYF | TGTGCCAGCAGGGGAGTCAGGGGCAATTCTGGAAACACCATATATTTT
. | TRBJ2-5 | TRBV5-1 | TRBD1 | CASSLGGTGAVTQYF | TGCGCCAGCAGCTTGGGTGGGACAGGGGCCGTGACCCAGTACTTC
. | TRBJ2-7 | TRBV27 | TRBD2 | CASSLRGGRQRTYEQYF | TGTGCCAGCAGTCTCCGGGGGGGGCGGCAAAGGACCTACGAGCAGTACTTC
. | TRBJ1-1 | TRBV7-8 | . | CASSLIQNTEAFF | TGTGCCAGCAGCTTAATACAGAACACTGAAGCTTTCTTT
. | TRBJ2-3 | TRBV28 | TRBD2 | CASSPGLAVSTDTQYF | TGTGCCAGCAGCCCTGGACTAGCGGTTAGCACAGATACGCAGTATTTT
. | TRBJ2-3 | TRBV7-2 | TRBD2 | CASSFLAGSTDTQYF | TGTGCCAGCAGCTTCTTAGCGGGGAGCACAGATACGCAGTATTTT
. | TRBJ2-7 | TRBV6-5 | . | CASRRTRDPTYEQYF | TGTGCCAGCAGGAGAACCCGGGACCCTACCTACGAGCAGTACTTC
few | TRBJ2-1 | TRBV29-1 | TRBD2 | CSVGFGRGSAHEQFF | TGCAGCGTGGGGTTCGGGCGCGGGAGTGCCCATGAGCAGTTCTTC
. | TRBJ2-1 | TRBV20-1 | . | CSARAWDEQFF | TGCAGTGCTAGAGCCTGGGATGAGCAGTTCTTC
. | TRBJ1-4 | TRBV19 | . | CASSVTQSEKLFF | TGTGCCAGTAGTGTAACCCAGAGTGAAAAACTGTTTTTT
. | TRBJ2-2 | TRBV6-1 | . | CASRSSDSGELFF | TGTGCCAGCAGGTCTAGCGATTCCGGGGAGCTGTTTTTT
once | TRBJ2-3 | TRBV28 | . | CASSFLYPDTQYF | TGTGCCAGCAGTTTTCTCTATCCAGATACGCAGTATTTT
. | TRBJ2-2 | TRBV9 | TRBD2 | CASSKGLAGDGGELFF | TGTGCCAGCAGCAAGGGACTAGCGGGAGACGGCGGGGAGCTGTTTTTT
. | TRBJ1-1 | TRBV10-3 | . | CAISESSSGGTEAFF | TGTGCCATCAGTGAGTCGAGTTCCGGGGGCACTGAAGCTTTCTTT
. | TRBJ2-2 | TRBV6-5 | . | CASARVGTGELFF | TGTGCCAGCGCACGAGTGGGCACCGGGGAGCTGTTTTTT
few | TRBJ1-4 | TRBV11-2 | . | CASSARVGVSNEKLFF | TGTGCCAGCAGCGCGAGGGTCGGGGTCTCTAATGAAAAACTGTTTTTT
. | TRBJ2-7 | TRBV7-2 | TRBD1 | CASSLITGDSYEQYF | TGTGCCAGCAGCTTAATAACAGGGGATTCCTACGAGCAGTACTTC
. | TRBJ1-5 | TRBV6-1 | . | CASSAGVTQPQHF | TGTGCCAGCAGTGCGGGGGTGACTCAGCCCCAGCATTTT
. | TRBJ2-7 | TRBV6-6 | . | CASSPARGISYEQYF | TGTGCCAGCAGTCCAGCGCGGGGCATCTCCTACGAGCAGTACTTC
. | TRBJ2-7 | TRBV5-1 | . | CASSLLANGEQYF | TGCGCCAGCAGCTTGCTAGCCAACGGCGAGCAGTACTTC
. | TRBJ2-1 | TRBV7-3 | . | CASSPRPTFSYNEQFF | TGTGCCAGCAGCCCGCGTCCAACCTTCTCCTACAATGAGCAGTTCTTC
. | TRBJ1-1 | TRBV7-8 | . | CASSPWPRAVRNTEAFF | TGTGCCAGCAGCCCTTGGCCTCGAGCGGTGCGGAACACTGAAGCTTTCTTT
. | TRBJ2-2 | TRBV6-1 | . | CASTLVVAGELFF | TGTGCCAGCACATTGGTTGTTGCCGGGGAGCTGTTTTTT
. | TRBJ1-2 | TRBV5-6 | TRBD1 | CASSWDRDYGYTF | TGTGCCAGCAGTTGGGACAGGGACTATGGCTACACCTTC
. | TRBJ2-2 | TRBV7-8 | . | CASSLRGSLTGELFF | TGTGCCAGCAGCTTACGGGGTAGCCTCACCGGGGAGCTGTTTTTT
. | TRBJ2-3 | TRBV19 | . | CASSIVGLGGGHRDTQYF | TGTGCCAGTAGTATAGTAGGACTAGGAGGGGGACATAGGGATACGCAGTATTTT
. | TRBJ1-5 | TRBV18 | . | CASSPTSSNQPQHF | TGTGCCAGCTCACCCACATCTAGCAATCAGCCCCAGCATTTT
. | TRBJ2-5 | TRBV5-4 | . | CASSPGGWETQYF | TGTGCCAGCAGCCCGGGCGGGTGGGAGACCCAGTACTTC
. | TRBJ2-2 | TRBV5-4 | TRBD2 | CASSSGLAGGSGELFF | TGTGCCAGCAGCTCAGGACTAGCGGGAGGGTCCGGGGAGCTGTTTTTT